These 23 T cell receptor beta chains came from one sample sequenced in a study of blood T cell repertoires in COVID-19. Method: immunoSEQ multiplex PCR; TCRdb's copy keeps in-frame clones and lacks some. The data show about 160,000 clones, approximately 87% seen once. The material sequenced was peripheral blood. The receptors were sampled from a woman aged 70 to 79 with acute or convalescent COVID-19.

CDR3 nucleotides: TGCAGTGCTAGAATTGGCGGCTACACCTTC. It specifies CSARIGGYTF. The rearrangement joins TRBV20-1 to TRBJ1-2; no clear D. CDR1 is DFQATT, CDR2 SNEGSKA, per germline (reference sequence). V shed 2 bases and J shed 8 bases, with 6 bases lying between them. The length of the CDR3 is 10 residues.

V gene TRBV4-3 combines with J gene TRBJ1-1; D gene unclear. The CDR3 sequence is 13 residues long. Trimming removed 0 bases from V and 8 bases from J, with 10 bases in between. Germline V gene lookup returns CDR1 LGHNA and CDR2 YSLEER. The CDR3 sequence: CASSQDRLGEAFF. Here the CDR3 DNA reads TGCGCCAGCAGCCAAGATAGGCTCGGGGAAGCTTTCTTT.

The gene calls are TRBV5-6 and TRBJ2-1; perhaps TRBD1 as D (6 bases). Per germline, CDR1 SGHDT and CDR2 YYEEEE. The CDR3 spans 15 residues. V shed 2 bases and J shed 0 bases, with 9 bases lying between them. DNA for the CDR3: TGTGCCAGCAGCTTAGGACAGAGCTCCTACAATGAGCAGTTCTTC. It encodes CASSLGQSSYNEQFF.

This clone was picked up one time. The chain's CDR3 is CASSQLGGGFTEAFF. In DNA form, the CDR3 reads TGCGCCAGCAGCCAACTAGGGGGTGGCTTCACTGAAGCTTTCTTT. The chain links TRBV4-1 to TRBJ1-1, with D possibly being TRBD1 (6 bases). This CDR3 contains 15 residues. Germline CDR1 MGHRA, CDR2 YSYEKL. V lost 2 bases and J lost 4, with 14 bases in between.

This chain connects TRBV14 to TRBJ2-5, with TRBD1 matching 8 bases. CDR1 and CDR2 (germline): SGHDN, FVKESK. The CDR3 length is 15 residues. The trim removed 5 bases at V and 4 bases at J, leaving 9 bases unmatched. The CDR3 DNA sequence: TGTGCCAGCAGCTCGTGGACAGGGAGCGCAGAGACCCAGTACTTC. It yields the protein CASSSWTGSAETQYF.

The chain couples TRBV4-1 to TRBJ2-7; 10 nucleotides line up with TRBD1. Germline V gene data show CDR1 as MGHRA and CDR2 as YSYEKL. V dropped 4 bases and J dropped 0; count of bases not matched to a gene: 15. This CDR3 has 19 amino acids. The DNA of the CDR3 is TGCGCCAGCAGCCCTAGACCGGGACAGGGGACCTCCGCCTCCTACGAGCAGTACTTC. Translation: CASSPRPGQGTSASYEQYF.

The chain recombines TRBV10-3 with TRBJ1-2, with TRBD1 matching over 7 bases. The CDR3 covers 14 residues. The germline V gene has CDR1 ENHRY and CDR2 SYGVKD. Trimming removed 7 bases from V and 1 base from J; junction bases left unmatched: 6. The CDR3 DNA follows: TGTGCCATCACCAGGGACAGATATAACTATGGCTACACCTTC. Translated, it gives CAITRDRYNYGYTF.

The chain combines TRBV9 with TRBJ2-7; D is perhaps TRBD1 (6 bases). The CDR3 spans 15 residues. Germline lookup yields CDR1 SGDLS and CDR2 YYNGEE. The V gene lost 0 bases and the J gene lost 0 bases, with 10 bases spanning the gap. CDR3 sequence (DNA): TGTGCCAGCAGCGTAGGACAGGCGCCCTCCTACGAGCAGTACTTC. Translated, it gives CASSVGQAPSYEQYF.

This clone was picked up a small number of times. CDR3 sequence (DNA): TGTGCCAGCAGTTTAGGGGACTTGCGATACGAGCAGTACTTC. Its translation: CASSLGDLRYEQYF. V and J are TRBV28 and TRBJ2-7, with D possibly TRBD2 on 6 matching bases. In germline, CDR1 is MDHEN, CDR2 SYDVKM. The V end lost 2 bases, the J end lost 4 bases, and 12 bases lay between the germline ends. The CDR3 covers 14 residues.

The CDR3 sequence: CASSKDRALDYGYTF. In nucleotides, the CDR3 is TGTGCCAGTAGTAAGGACAGGGCACTAGATTATGGCTACACCTTC. The V call is TRBV19, the J call TRBJ1-2; 8 bases are a match to TRBD1. The CDR3 covers 15 residues. V gave up 4 bases and J gave up 5 bases; unmatched junction bases: 9. Germline CDR1 is LNHDA and CDR2 is SQIVND (reference sequence).

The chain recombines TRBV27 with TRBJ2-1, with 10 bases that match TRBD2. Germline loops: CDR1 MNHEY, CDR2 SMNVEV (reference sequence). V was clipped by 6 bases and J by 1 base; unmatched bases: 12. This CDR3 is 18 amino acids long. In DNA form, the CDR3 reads TGTGCCAGCAGCCCAGGGACTAGCGAATCGAGTTCCTACAATGAGCAGTTCTTC. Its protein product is CASSPGTSESSSYNEQFF.

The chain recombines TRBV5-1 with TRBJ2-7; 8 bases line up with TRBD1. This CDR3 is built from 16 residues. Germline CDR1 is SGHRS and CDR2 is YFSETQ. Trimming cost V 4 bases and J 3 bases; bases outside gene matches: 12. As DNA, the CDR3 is TGCGCCAGCAGCCTTGGCGACAGGGGCGCTAACTACGAGCAGTACTTC. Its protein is CASSLGDRGANYEQYF. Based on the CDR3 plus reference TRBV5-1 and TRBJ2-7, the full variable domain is KAGVTQTPRYLIKTRGQQVTLSCSPISGHRSVSWYQQTPGQGLQFLFEYFSETQRNKGNFPGRFSGRQFSNSRSEMNVSTLELGDSALYLCASSLGDRGANYEQYFGPGTRLTVT.

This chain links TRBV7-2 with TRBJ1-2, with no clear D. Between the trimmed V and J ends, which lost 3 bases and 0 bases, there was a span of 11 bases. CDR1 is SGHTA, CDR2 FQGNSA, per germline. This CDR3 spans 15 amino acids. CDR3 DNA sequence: TGTGCCAGCAGCTTCAGCGGGGTAGCTAACTATGGCTACACCTTC. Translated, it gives CASSFSGVANYGYTF. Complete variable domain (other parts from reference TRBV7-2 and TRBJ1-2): GAGVSQSPSNKVTEKGKDVELRCDPISGHTALYWYRQSLGQGLEFLIYFQGNSAPDKSGLPSDRFSAERTGGSVSTLTIQRTQQEDSAVYLCASSFSGVANYGYTFGSGTRLTVV.

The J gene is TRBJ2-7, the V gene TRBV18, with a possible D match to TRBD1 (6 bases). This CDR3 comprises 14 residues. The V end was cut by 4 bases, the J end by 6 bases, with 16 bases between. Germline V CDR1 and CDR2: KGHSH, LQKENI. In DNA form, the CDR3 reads TGTGCCAGCTCACGTTCCGGGACACCCGCCGAGCAGTACTTC. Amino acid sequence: CASSRSGTPAEQYF.

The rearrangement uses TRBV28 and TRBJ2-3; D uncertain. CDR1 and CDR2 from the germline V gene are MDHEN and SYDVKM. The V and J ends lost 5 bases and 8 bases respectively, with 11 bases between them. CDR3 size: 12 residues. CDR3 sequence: CASSTAPGTQYF. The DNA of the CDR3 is TGTGCCAGCAGTACCGCGCCGGGTACGCAGTATTTT.

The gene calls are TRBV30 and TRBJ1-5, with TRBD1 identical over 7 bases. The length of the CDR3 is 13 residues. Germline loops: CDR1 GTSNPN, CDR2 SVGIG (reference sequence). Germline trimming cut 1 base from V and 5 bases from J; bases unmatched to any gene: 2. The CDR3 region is CAWSAGGHQPQHF. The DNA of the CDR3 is TGTGCCTGGAGTGCAGGGGGACATCAGCCCCAGCATTTT.

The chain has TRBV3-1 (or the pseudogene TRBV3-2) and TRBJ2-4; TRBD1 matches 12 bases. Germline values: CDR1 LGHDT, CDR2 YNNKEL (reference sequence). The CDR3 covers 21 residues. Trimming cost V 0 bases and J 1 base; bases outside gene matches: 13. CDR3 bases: TGTGCCAGCAGCCAAGATAGGGGACAGGGGGCAGTCTTTTCGGCCAAAAACATTCAGTACTTC. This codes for CASSQDRGQGAVFSAKNIQYF.

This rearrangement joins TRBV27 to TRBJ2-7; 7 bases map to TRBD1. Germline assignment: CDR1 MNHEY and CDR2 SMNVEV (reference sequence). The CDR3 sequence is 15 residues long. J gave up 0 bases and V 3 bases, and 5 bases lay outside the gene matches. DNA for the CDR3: TGTGCCAGCAGTTTCTCTGCAGGGGGCTCCTACGAGCAGTACTTC. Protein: CASSFSAGGSYEQYF.

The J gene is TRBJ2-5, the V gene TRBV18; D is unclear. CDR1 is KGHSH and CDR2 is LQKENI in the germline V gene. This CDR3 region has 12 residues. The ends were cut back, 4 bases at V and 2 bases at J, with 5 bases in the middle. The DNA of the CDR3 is TGTGCCAGCTCACGAGCACAAGAGACCCAGTACTTC. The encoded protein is CASSRAQETQYF.

The CDR3, as DNA: TGCGCCAGCAGCCGGCTAGGGACAGAGGAGAACACTGAAGCTTTCTTT. Its protein is CASSRLGTEENTEAFF. The chain joins TRBV5-1 to TRBJ1-1; TRBD1 matches at 7 bases. Germline CDR1 reads SGHRS; CDR2 reads YFSETQ. CDR3 length: 16 residues. The junction had 10 bases not matched to a gene; V was cut back by 4 bases and J by 1 base.

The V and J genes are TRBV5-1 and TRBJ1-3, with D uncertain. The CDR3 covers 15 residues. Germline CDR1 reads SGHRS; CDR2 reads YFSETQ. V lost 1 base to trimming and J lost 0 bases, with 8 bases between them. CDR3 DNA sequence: TGCGCCAGCAGCTTGTCTTACAGCTCTGGAAACACCATATATTTT. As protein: CASSLSYSSGNTIYF.

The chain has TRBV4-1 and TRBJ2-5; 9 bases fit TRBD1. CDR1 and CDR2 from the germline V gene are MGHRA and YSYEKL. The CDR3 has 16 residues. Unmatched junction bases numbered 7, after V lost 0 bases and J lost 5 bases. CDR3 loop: CASSQDRQGVSETQYF. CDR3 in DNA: TGCGCCAGCAGCCAAGATAGACAGGGGGTGTCGGAGACCCAGTACTTC.

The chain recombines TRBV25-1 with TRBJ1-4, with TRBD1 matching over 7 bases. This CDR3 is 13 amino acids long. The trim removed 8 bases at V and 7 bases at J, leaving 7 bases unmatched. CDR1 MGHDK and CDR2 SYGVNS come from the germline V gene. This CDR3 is CASEQGVFEKLFF. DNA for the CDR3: TGTGCCAGCGAGCAGGGGGTTTTTGAAAAACTGTTTTTT.